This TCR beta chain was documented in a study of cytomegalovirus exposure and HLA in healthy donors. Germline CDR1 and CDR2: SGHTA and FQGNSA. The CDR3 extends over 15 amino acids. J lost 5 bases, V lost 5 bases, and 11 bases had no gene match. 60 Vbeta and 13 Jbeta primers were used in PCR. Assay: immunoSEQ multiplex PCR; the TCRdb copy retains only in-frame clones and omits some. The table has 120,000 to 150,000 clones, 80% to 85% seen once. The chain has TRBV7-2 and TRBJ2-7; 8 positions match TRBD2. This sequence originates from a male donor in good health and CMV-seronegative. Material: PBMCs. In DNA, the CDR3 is TGTGCCAGCAGCCCTAGCAGGCTAGCGGGCCACGAGCAGTACTTC. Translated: CASSPSRLAGHEQYF.